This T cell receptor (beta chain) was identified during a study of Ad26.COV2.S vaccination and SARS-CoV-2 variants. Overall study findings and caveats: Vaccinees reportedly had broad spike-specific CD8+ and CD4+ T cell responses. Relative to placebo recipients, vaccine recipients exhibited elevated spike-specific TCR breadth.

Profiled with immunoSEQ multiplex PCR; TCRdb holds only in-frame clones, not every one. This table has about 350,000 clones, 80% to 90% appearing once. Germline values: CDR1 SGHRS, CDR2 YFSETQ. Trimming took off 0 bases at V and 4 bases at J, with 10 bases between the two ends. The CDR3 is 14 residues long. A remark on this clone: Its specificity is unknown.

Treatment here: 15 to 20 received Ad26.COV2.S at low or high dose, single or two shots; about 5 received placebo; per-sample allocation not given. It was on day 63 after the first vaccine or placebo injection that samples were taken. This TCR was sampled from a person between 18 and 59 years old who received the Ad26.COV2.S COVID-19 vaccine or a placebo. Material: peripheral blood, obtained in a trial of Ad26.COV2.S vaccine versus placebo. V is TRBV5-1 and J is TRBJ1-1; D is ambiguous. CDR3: CASSLETSVTEAFF. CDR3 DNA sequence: TGCGCCAGCAGCTTGGAGACCTCTGTCACTGAAGCTTTCTTT.